This T cell receptor beta chain was retrieved from a study of T cell changes during pregnancy in multiple sclerosis. Clones were read by immunoSEQ multiplex PCR, and TCRdb kept only the in-frame ones, dropping some. The table records under 60,000 clones, 94% of them present only once. CDR1 MNHEY and CDR2 SVGAGI come from the germline V gene. This CDR3 has 15 residues. With 4 bases removed from V and 2 bases from J, the gap between germline ends came to 14 bases. This TCR was sampled from a female donor with multiple sclerosis, enrolled in a pregnancy study. V gene TRBV6-5 combines with J gene TRBJ1-2; TRBD1 might be the D (5 bases). Sample: CD4+ T cells from peripheral blood mononuclear cells, taken in the third trimester of pregnancy. CDR3 protein: CASSFRGLTNYGYTF. The CDR3 coding sequence is TGTGCCAGCAGTTTCCGGGGACTTACGAACTATGGCTACACCTTC.